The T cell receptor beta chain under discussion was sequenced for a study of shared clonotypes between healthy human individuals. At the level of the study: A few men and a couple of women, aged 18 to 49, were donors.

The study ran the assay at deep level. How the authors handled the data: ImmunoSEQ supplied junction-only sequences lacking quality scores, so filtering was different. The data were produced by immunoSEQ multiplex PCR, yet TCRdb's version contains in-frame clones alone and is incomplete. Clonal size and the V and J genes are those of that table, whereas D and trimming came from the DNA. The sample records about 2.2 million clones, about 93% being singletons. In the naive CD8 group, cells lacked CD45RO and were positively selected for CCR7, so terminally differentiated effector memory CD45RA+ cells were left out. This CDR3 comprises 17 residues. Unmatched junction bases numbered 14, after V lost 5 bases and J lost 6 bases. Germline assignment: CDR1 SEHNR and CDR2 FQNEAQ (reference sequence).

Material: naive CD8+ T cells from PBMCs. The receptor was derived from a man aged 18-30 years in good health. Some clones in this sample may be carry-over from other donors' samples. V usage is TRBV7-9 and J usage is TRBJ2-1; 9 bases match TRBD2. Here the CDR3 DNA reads TGTGCCAGCAGCGTCGTGGCGGGAGGGCCTGCTCCCAATGAGCAGTTCTTC. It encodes CASSVVAGGPAPNEQFF.